The sequence of this TCR beta chain was determined in a study of T cells in Graves' hyperthyroidism and ophthalmopathy. RNA transcripts yielded amplified TCR beta CDR3 regions. With the HTBI primer set, the TCR CDR3 went through a first round of RT-PCR. TCRdb recomputed calls from the multiplex PCR reads with MiXCR, one row per CDR3 protein. The sample yields more than 350,000 distinct CDR3 sequences, 15% seen once. V trimming: 4 bases; J trimming: 3 bases; junction bases outside the gene matches: 10. The CDR3 loop spans 17 amino acids. CDR1 and CDR2 from the germline V gene are SEHNR and FQNEAQ (reference sequence). Study observations and caveats: For ophthalmopathy, model prediction preceded onset by a median about six months.

This clonotype was observed at least ten times. Its antigen is undetermined. The chain uses TRBV7-9 and TRBJ2-1, with 9 bases that match TRBD2. Sequencing was done on a sample of blood. This receptor was identified in a woman aged 30 to 39 with Graves' hyperthyroidism. CDR3 sequence: CASSSTLAGTIYNEQFF. For the CDR3, the DNA is TGTGCCAGCAGCTCGACCCTAGCGGGGACCATCTACAATGAGCAGTTCTTC.